This is a list of T cell receptor beta chains from one sample in a study of Graves' ophthalmopathy and Graves' hyperthyroidism. MiXCR, applied by TCRdb to the multiplex PCR reads, yields one record per CDR3 protein. The table records about 380,000 distinct CDR3 sequences, approximately 15% of them present only once. The sequencing sample was made of peripheral blood. Receptor source: a young woman with stable Graves' hyperthyroidism. Both conserved end residues are part of each CDR3. The D gene is left open where the match is weak. Clone size, where shown, is once, few, many, or a class for clones that have expanded.

TRBJ1-1	13	TRBV6-1	NA	NA	TGTGCCAGCTGGAGGACTCCAAACACTGAAGCTTTCTTT	CASWRTPNTEAFF
TRBJ1-5	14	TRBV19	TRBD1	few	TGTGCCAGTAGTTCGGGACAGGGGGAACAGCCCCAGCATTTT	CASSSGQGEQPQHF
TRBJ2-5	13	TRBV24-1	NA	many	TGTGCCACCCAAAGAAGGTACCAAGAGACCCAGTACTTC	CATQRRYQETQYF
TRBJ1-2	16	TRBV24-1	NA	many	TGTGCCACCAGTGATTTGCGGACAGACACGAACTATGGCTACACCTTC	CATSDLRTDTNYGYTF
TRBJ2-7	14	TRBV6-2/TRBV6-3	TRBD1	many	TGTGCCAGCAGAGGAACAGGGGCGACCTACGAGCAGTACTTC	CASRGTGATYEQYF
TRBJ2-7	11	TRBV19	NA	many	TGTGCCAGTAGTTTGAGTGGCGAGCAGTACTTC	CASSLSGEQYF
TRBJ2-4	15	TRBV11-1	NA	few	TGTGCCAGCAGCTTCGACAGGTCGGGCAAAAACATTCAGTACTTC	CASSFDRSGKNIQYF
TRBJ1-2	14	TRBV15	NA	many	TGTGCCACCAGCAGAAGCCAGGGCTTAGATGGCTACACCTTC	CATSRSQGLDGYTF
TRBJ1-2	14	TRBV27	TRBD1	many	TGTGCCAGCAGCCGGACAGGGGCGTTTTATGGCTACACCTTC	CASSRTGAFYGYTF
TRBJ2-5	13	TRBV2	NA	many	TGTGCCAGCAGTGAAGAGATCCAAGAGACCCAGTACTTC	CASSEEIQETQYF
TRBJ1-1	13	TRBV10-3	NA	NA	TGTGCCATCAGTGGTGGCGGGAACACTGAAGCTTTCTTT	CAISGGGNTEAFF
TRBJ1-1	15	TRBV19	NA	many	TGTGCCAGTAGTGGGGGGACTCCGGGGGTTGCTGAAGCTTTCTTT	CASSGGTPGVAEAFF
TRBJ2-5	14	TRBV9	TRBD1	many	TGTGCCAGCAGCGCCACCGGGACAGAAGAGACCCAGTACTTC	CASSATGTEETQYF
TRBJ2-7	15	TRBV28	TRBD2	NA	TGTGCCAGCAGTCCTGGGGGGGGGAGAGCTTACGAGCAGTACTTC	CASSPGGGRAYEQYF
TRBJ1-6	13	TRBV12-3/TRBV12-4	NA	NA	TGTGCCATCAGTAACAAGATTAATTCACCCCTCCACTTT	CAISNKINSPLHF
TRBJ2-5	16	TRBV24-1	NA	NA	TGTGCCACCAGCGATCCTCTGACCGGGCGCCAAGAGACCCAGTACTTC	CATSDPLTGRQETQYF
TRBJ1-2	15	TRBV12-3/TRBV12-4	NA	many	TGTGCCAGCAGCTCGCAACCCGGGGGGCGCGGTGGCTACACCTTC	CASSSQPGGRGGYTF
TRBJ1-3	14	TRBV19	NA	many	TGTGCCAGTAGTCGAACAGGGACCGGAAACACCATATATTTT	CASSRTGTGNTIYF
TRBJ1-1	16	TRBV12-3/TRBV12-4	NA	many	TGTGCCAGCAGCCGCGAGCCCCGAATACTGAACACTGAAGCTTTCTTT	CASSREPRILNTEAFF
TRBJ1-1	12	TRBV28	NA	many	TGTGCCAGCAGGTGGGGGGGCACTGAAGCTTTCTTT	CASRWGGTEAFF
TRBJ2-7	18	TRBV2	NA	NA	TGTGCCAGCAGTCTCTCTCAGTGGTCCCTAACGGGCCCCTACGAGCAGTACTTC	CASSLSQWSLTGPYEQYF
TRBJ2-2	14	TRBV19	NA	few	TGTGCCAGTAGTATTTCGGGGGGCGGCGGGGAGCTGTTTTTT	CASSISGGGGELFF
TRBJ2-7	16	TRBV11-1	NA	many	TGTGCCAGCAGCTATCTAGCCGGGACTGAACCCTACGAGCAGTACTTC	CASSYLAGTEPYEQYF
TRBJ1-1	16	TRBV6-5	NA	NA	TGTGCCAGCAGTTACTCGAGCACTCGCCCTCTTTTAAAAGCTTTCTTT	CASSYSSTRPLLKAFF
TRBJ2-7	16	TRBV30	NA	NA	TGTGCCTGGAGTGCGCCGGACTTCTTAAGCTCCTACGAGCAGTACTTC	CAWSAPDFLSSYEQYF
TRBJ2-2	16	TRBV27	TRBD1	many	TGTGCCAGCAGTTTATTTGGACAGGGTCTTACGGGGGAGCTGTTTTTT	CASSLFGQGLTGELFF
TRBJ2-5	13	TRBV7-3	NA	many	TGTGCCAGCAGCGTGACAGCTAAAGAGACCCAGTACTTC	CASSVTAKETQYF
TRBJ2-2	19	TRBV6-2/TRBV6-3	TRBD2	NA	TGTGCCAGCAGTTACTTCGACCGTGTAGCGGGGGGAGGCACCGGGGAGCTGCTTTTT	CASSYFDRVAGGGTGELLF
TRBJ1-5	15	TRBV11-2	NA	many	TGTGCCAGCAGCTTAGTGGGGGGCAGTGATCAGCCCCAGCATTTT	CASSLVGGSDQPQHF
TRBJ1-1	13	TRBV28	NA	NA	TGTGCCAGCAACTCGATCTTGAACACTGAAGCTTTCTTT	CASNSILNTEAFF
TRBJ1-2	15	TRBV19	TRBD1	many	TGTGCCAGTAGTATTGAGGGACAGGTCTGGCGCGGCTACACCTTC	CASSIEGQVWRGYTF
TRBJ2-2	15	TRBV11-2	NA	NA	TGTGCCAGCAGCCTAGACGTCCCGGGCACCGGGGAGCTGTTTTTT	CASSLDVPGTGELFF
TRBJ2-4	16	TRBV2	TRBD1	NA	TGTGCCAGCAGTGAAGGGCCAGGGGGCAGGGAAAACAGTCGGTACTTC	CASSEGPGGRENSRYF
TRBJ1-5	15	TRBV27	NA	NA	TGTGCCAGCAGTGGACGACAGAGTAGCAATCAGCCCCAGCATTTT	CASSGRQSSNQPQHF
TRBJ1-2	15	TRBV27	NA	many	TGTGCCAGCAGTTTATACCCCGGGTCAGGATATGGCTACACCTTC	CASSLYPGSGYGYTF
TRBJ1-6	14	TRBV6-1	NA	many	TGTGCCAGCAGTGAGAATGGGGGGGATTCACCCCTCCACTTT	CASSENGGDSPLHF
TRBJ1-5	15	TRBV4-2	NA	few	TGTGCCAGCAGCCAAGGAACATCCGGGTCTCAGCCCCAGCATTTT	CASSQGTSGSQPQHF
TRBJ2-7	14	TRBV6-1	NA	many	TGTGCCAGCAGTACCTCAGGGATTACCTACGAGCAGTACTTC	CASSTSGITYEQYF
TRBJ1-3	12	TRBV6-1	NA	many	TGTGCCAGCCGGGAAACTGGAAACACCATATATTTT	CASRETGNTIYF
TRBJ1-1	13	TRBV12-3/TRBV12-4	NA	many	TGTGCCAGCAGTTTTGTTTACGTCAGGCAAGCTTTCTTT	CASSFVYVRQAFF
TRBJ1-5	13	TRBV7-2	NA	few	TGTGCCAGCAGCCACTTCCCAGATCAGCCCCAGCATTTT	CASSHFPDQPQHF
TRBJ1-1	14	TRBV7-9	NA	many	TGTGCCAGCAGCGAAAGGGGGAGAGAAACTGAAGCTTTCTTT	CASSERGRETEAFF
TRBJ1-1	15	TRBV6-2/TRBV6-3	TRBD1	many	TGTGCCAGCGGGACGATACAGGGGGCATGGACTGAAGCTTTCTTT	CASGTIQGAWTEAFF
TRBJ1-3	13	TRBV6-1	NA	many	TGTGCCAGCACGGGGGGCGCTGGAAACACCATATATTTT	CASTGGAGNTIYF
TRBJ2-5	17	TRBV6-5	TRBD2	NA	TGTGCCAGCAGTTACTCGGCTAGCGGGAGCGTCGGGGAGACCCAGTACTTC	CASSYSASGSVGETQYF
TRBJ1-6	17	TRBV7-9	NA	many	TGTGCCAGCAGCTTAAAGTTGTGGGGCAGAAAGAACTCACCCCTCCACTTT	CASSLKLWGRKNSPLHF
TRBJ1-1	13	TRBV24-1	TRBD1	many	TGTGCCACCAGTCGGGGACAGGGCGGCGGAGCTTTCTTT	CATSRGQGGGAFF
TRBJ2-5	15	TRBV7-7	TRBD1	many	TGTGCTAGCAGCTTCGCCGGGACAGGGGTAGAGACCCAGTACTTC	CASSFAGTGVETQYF
TRBJ1-1	17	TRBV11-1	TRBD1	many	TGTGCCAGCAGCCCTGGGCTCAGACAGGGTTTGAACACTGAAGCTTTCTTT	CASSPGLRQGLNTEAFF
TRBJ1-3	15	TRBV6-1	NA	many	TGTGCCAGCAGTGAAGACAGATTCTCTGGAAACACCATATATTTT	CASSEDRFSGNTIYF
TRBJ2-7	15	TRBV7-8	NA	many	TGTGCCAGCAGCTTCGGGGGTTGGTCTTCCTACGAGCAGTACTTC	CASSFGGWSSYEQYF
TRBJ1-3	11	TRBV29-1	NA	many	TGCAGCGGAACAGGTGGAAACACCATATATTTT	CSGTGGNTIYF
TRBJ1-2	13	TRBV7-9	NA	many	TGTGCCAGCAGCTTAGATCCAGGGAAAGGCTACACCTTC	CASSLDPGKGYTF
TRBJ1-3	16	TRBV12-3/TRBV12-4	TRBD1	few	TGTGCCAGCAGTTTAGAGGGACAGGGGTCGGGAAACACCATATATTTT	CASSLEGQGSGNTIYF
TRBJ2-7	14	TRBV24-1	TRBD2	many	TGTGCCACCAGTGGCGGGGGAACCGGATACGAGCAGTACTTC	CATSGGGTGYEQYF
TRBJ2-5	14	TRBV12-3/TRBV12-4	TRBD2	many	TGTGCCAGCACCCAAAGCGGGAGTCAAGAGACCCAGTACTTC	CASTQSGSQETQYF
TRBJ1-6	16	TRBV13	NA	many	TGTGCCAGCAGCCGGAATAGTAGGGGTTTTTATTCACCCCTCCACTTT	CASSRNSRGFYSPLHF